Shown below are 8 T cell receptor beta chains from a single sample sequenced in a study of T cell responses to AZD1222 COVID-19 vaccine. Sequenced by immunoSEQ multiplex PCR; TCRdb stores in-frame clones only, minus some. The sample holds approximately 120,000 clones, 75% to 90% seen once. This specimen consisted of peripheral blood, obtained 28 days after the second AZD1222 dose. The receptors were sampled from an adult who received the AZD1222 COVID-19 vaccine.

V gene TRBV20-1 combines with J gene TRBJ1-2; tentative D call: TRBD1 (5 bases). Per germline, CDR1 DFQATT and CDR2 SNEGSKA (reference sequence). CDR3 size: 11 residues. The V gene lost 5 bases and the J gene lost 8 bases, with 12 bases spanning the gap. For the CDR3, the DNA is TGCAGTGCTGGGCCGGAGGGGGGCTACACCTTC. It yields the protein CSAGPEGGYTF.

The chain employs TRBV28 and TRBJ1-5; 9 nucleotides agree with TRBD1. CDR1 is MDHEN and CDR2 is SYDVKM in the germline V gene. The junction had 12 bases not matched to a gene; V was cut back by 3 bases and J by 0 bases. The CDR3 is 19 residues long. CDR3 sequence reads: CASSFHRGLGRYSNQPQHF. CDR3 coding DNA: TGTGCCAGCAGTTTCCACAGGGGGCTAGGTCGATATAGCAATCAGCCCCAGCATTTT.

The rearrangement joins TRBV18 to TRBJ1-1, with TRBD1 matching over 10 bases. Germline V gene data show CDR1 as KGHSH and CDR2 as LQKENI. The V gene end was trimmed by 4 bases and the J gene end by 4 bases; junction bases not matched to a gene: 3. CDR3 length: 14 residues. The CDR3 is CASSLGTGVTEAFF. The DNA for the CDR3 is TGTGCCAGCTCACTCGGGACAGGGGTCACTGAAGCTTTCTTT.

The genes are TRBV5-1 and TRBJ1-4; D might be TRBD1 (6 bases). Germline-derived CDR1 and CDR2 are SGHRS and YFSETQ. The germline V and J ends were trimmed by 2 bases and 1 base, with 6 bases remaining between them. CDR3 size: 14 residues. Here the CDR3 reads CASSLQGTNEKLFF. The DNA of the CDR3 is TGCGCCAGCAGCTTACAGGGAACTAATGAAAAACTGTTTTTT.

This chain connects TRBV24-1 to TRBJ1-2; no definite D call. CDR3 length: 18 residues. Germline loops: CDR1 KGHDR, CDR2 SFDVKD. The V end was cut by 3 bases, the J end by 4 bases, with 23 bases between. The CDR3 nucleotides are TGTGCCACCAGTGATCCCGGCCGGCTCCAGCTCCTTCCCTATGGCTACACCTTC. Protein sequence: CATSDPGRLQLLPYGYTF.

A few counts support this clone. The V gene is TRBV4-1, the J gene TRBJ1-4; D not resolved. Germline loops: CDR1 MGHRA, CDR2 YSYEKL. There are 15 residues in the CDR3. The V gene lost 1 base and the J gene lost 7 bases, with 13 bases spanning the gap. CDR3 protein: CASSQAGPGGEKLFF. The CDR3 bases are TGCGCCAGCAGCCAAGCTGGCCCAGGCGGTGAAAAACTGTTTTTT.

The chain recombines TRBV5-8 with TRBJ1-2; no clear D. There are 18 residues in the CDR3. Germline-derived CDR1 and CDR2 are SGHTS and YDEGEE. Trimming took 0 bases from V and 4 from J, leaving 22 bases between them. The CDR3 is CASSLVLGKRGVGYGYTF. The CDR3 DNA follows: TGTGCCAGCAGCTTGGTTCTGGGGAAACGAGGTGTGGGCTATGGCTACACCTTC.

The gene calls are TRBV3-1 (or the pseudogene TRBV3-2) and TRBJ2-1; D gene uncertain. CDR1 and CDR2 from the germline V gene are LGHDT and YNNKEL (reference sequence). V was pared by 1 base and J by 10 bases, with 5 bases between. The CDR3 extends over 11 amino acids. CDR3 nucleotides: TGTGCCAGCAGCCAAGGAGGAGAGCAGTTCTTC. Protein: CASSQGGEQFF.